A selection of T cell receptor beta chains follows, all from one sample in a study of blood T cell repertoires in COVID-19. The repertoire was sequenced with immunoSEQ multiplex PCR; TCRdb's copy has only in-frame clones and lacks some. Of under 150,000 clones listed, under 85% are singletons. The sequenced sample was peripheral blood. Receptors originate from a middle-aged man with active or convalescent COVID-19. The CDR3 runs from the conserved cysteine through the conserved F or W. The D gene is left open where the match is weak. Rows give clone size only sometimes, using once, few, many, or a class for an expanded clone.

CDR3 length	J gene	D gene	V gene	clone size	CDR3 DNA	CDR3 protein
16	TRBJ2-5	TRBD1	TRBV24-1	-	TGTGCCACCAGTGATCCGGGACAGGGGGCGCAGGGGCCCCAGTACTTC	CATSDPGQGAQGPQYF
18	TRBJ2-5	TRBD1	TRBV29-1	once	TGCAGCGTTGAGCTCGACGGGACAGCCCGTAACTCGCAAGAGACCCAGTACTTC	CSVELDGTARNSQETQYF
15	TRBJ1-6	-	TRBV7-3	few	TGTGCCAGCAGCTTATTTTCGAGCTATAATTCACCCCTCCACTTT	CASSLFSSYNSPLHF
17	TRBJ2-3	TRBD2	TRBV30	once	TGTGCCTGGACCAAAACGCGGACTAGCGGGTACACAGATACGCAGTATTTT	CAWTKTRTSGYTDTQYF
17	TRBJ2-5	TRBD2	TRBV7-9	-	TGTGCCAGCAGCGACGACTTATGGGGACTAGCAGGAGAGACCCAGTACTTC	CASSDDLWGLAGETQYF
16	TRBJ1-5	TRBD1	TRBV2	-	TGTGCCAGCAGTGGACAGGGTCCCTATAGCAATCAGCCCCAGCATTTT	CASSGQGPYSNQPQHF
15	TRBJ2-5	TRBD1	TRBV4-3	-	TGCGCCAGCAGCCAAGAAGGGGGCGCAGGGGAGACCCAGTACTTC	CASSQEGGAGETQYF
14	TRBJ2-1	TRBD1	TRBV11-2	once	TGTGCCAGCAGCCGAGGACAGGGTTACAATGAGCAGTTCTTC	CASSRGQGYNEQFF
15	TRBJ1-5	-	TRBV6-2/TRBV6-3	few	TGTGCCAGCAGCGGAACAGGAGTTGGGTATCAGCCCCAGCATTTT	CASSGTGVGYQPQHF
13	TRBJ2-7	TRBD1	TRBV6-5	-	TGTGCCAGTTGCCGGGACAGGGAGCGCGAGCAGTACTTC	CASCRDREREQYF
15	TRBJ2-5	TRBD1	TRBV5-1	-	TGCGCCAGCAGCACCGGACAGGCCCTTGGGGAGACCCAGTACTTC	CASSTGQALGETQYF
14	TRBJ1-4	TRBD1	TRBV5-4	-	TGTGCCAGCAGCTCTCAGGGGGCCGGTGAAAAACTGTTTTTT	CASSSQGAGEKLFF
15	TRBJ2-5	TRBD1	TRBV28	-	TGTGCCAGCAGTCCCGGGACAGGGGGAAAAGAGACCCAGTACTTC	CASSPGTGGKETQYF
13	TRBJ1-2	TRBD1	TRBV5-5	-	TGTGCCAGCCAAAACGACAGGGACTATGGCTACACCTTC	CASQNDRDYGYTF
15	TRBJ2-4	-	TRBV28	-	TGTGCCAGCAGTACCGCCAGGGGGGTCAAAAACATTCAGTACTTC	CASSTARGVKNIQYF
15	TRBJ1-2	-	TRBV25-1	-	TGTGCCAGCAGTGAAGTGGGGGGTGTTAGGTATGGCTACACCTTC	CASSEVGGVRYGYTF
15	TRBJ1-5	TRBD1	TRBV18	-	TGTGCCAGCTCACCGACAGGGGGCTACAATCAGCCCCAGCATTTT	CASSPTGGYNQPQHF
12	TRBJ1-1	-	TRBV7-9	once	TGTGCCAGCAGCGTCGGTGTGACTGAAGCTTTCTTT	CASSVGVTEAFF
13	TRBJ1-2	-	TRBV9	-	TGTGCCAGCAGCGCGGGGCAGGGAGGTGGCTACACCTTC	CASSAGQGGGYTF
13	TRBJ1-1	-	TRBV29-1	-	TGCAGCGTTAAACGGGACACTTACACTGAAGCTTTCTTT	CSVKRDTYTEAFF
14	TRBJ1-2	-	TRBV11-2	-	TGTGCCAGCAGAACCACCGGGGAGATGAGAGGCTACACCTTC	CASRTTGEMRGYTF
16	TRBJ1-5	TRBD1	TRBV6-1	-	TGTGCCAGCAGTGAAGAAGGACAGGGGAGATATCAGCCCCAGCATTTT	CASSEEGQGRYQPQHF
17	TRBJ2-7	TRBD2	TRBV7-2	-	TGTGCCAGCAGCTTGGCGGGGGAGGGTCTCATTTCCTACGAGCAGTACTTC	CASSLAGEGLISYEQYF
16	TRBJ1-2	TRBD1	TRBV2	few	TGTGCCAGCAGTGAAGCCATAACAGGGGGCGGCTATGGCTACACCTTC	CASSEAITGGGYGYTF
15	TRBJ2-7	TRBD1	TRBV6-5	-	TGTGCCAGCAGGAGGGACAGGACCAACTCCTACGAGCAGTACTTC	CASRRDRTNSYEQYF
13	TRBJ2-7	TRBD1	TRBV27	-	TGTGCCAGCAGGCGGGACAGGGTCCACGAGCAGTACTTC	CASRRDRVHEQYF
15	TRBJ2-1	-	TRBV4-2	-	TGTGCCAGCAGCCAAGACCCGGTGGAGGTGGGTGAGCAGTTCTTC	CASSQDPVEVGEQFF
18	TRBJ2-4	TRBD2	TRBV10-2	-	TGCGCCAGCAGCGAACTAGCGGGGGGCGTCTTAGCCAAAAACATTCAGTACTTC	CASSELAGGVLAKNIQYF
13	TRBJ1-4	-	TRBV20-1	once	TGCAGTGCTAGTTTTCAGGCCGATGAAAAACTGTTTTTT	CSASFQADEKLFF
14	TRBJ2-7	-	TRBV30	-	TGTGCCTGGGGCCTTCGAGGACAGTCCTACGAGCAGTACTTC	CAWGLRGQSYEQYF
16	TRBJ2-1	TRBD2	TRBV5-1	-	TGCGCCAGCAGCTTGGCGACTAGCGGGGGCAGGGATGAGCAGTTCTTC	CASSLATSGGRDEQFF
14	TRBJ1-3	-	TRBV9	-	TGTGCCAGCAGCGCCCGGTCATTGGGAAACACCATATATTTT	CASSARSLGNTIYF
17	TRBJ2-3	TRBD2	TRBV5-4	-	TGTGCCAGCAGGGCCCGACTAGCGGGGGGGGGACCAGATACGCAGTATTTT	CASRARLAGGGPDTQYF
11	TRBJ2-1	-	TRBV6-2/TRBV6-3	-	TGTGCCAGCAGTTGGAGCGGTGAGCAGTTCTTC	CASSWSGEQFF
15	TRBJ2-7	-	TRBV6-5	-	TGTGCCAGCAGTTCTGCCGGGGCAGGGGAAAGCGAGCAGTACTTC	CASSSAGAGESEQYF
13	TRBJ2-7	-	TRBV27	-	TGTGCCAGCAGTCCTCCGGACAGCTACGAGCAGTACTTC	CASSPPDSYEQYF
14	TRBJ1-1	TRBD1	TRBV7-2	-	TGTGCCAGCAGCTTACCCATGACAGGGAGTCGGGCTTTCTTT	CASSLPMTGSRAFF
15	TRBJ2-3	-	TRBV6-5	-	TGTGCCAGCAGCCGAAAGAACGGGGGCACAGATACGCAGTATTTT	CASSRKNGGTDTQYF
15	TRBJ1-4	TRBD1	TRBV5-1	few	TGCGCCAGCAGCTTGTCAGGGGGAAGTAATGAAAAACTGTTTTTT	CASSLSGGSNEKLFF
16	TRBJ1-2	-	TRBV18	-	TGTGCCAGCTCACCACTGGGCCAAACAGGGATCTATGGCTACACCTTC	CASSPLGQTGIYGYTF
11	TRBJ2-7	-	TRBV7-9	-	TGTGCCAGCAGCCAAGCGAGCGAGCAGTACTTC	CASSQASEQYF
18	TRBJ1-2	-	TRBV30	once	TGTGCCTGGAGTCTATCGTTGGACAGTCGAAGTAATAACTATGGCTACACCTTC	CAWSLSLDSRSNNYGYTF
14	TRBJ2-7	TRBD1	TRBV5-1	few	TGCGCCAGCAGCACCCGAGGACAGGCCTACGAGCAGTACTTC	CASSTRGQAYEQYF
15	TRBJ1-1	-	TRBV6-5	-	TGTGCCAGCACCTGGGGAGGGGGAAGGAACACTGAAGCTTTCTTT	CASTWGGGRNTEAFF
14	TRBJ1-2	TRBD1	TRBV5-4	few	TGTGCCAGCAGCTCGGGACAGCATAACTATGGCTACACCTTC	CASSSGQHNYGYTF
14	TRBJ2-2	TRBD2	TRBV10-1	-	TGCGCCAGCAGTGATAGCGGGGGCACCGGGGAGCTGTTTTTT	CASSDSGGTGELFF
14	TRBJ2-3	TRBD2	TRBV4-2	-	TGTGCCAGCAGCCAGCGGGGGAGCACAGATACGCAGTATTTT	CASSQRGSTDTQYF
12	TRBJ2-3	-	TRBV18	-	TGTGCCAGCCGGGAAAGCACAGATACGCAGTATTTT	CASRESTDTQYF
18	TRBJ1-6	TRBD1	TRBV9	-	TGTGCCAGCAGCGCCAATTCGGACAGGGGACTCTATAATTCACCCCTCCACTTT	CASSANSDRGLYNSPLHF
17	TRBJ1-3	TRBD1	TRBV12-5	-	TGTGCTAGTGGTACAGCCGGGACCAGGGGGCCTGGAAACACCATATATTTT	CASGTAGTRGPGNTIYF
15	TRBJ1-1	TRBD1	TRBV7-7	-	TGTGCTAGCAGCCCCATGACAGGGAAGAACACTGAAGCTTTCTTT	CASSPMTGKNTEAFF
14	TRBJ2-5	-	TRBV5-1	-	TGCGCCAGCAGCCCAAGGGACTCCCAAGAGACCCAGTACTTC	CASSPRDSQETQYF
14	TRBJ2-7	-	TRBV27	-	TGTGCCAGCAGTGGGGCAGGGATAGCCTACGAGCAGTACTTC	CASSGAGIAYEQYF